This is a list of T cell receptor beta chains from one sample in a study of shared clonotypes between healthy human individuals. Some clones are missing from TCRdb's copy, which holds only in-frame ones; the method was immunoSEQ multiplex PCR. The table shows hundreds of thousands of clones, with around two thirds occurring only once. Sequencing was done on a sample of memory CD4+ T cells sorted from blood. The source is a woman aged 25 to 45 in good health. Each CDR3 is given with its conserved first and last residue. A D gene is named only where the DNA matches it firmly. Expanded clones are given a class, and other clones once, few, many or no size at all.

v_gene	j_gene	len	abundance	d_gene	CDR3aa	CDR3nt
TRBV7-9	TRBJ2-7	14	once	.	CASSEDSFSYEQYF	TGTGCCAGCAGCGAAGACAGCTTTTCCTACGAGCAGTACTTC
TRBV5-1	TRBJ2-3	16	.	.	CASSLVGETATDTQYF	TGCGCCAGCAGCTTGGTCGGCGAGACTGCCACTGATACGCAGTATTTT
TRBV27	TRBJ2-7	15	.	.	CASRLLGLPLFEQYF	TGTGCCAGCAGGCTACTAGGACTCCCTTTGTTTGAGCAGTACTTC
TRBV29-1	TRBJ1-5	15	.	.	CSVVPAGRAGQPQHF	TGCAGCGTTGTCCCCGCGGGCAGGGCCGGGCAGCCCCAGCATTTT
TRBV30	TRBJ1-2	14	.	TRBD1	CAWRDRGSQGGYTF	TGTGCCTGGAGGGACAGGGGCTCTCAGGGTGGCTACACCTTC
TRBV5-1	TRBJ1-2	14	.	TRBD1	CASSTGTGSGGYTF	TGCGCCAGCAGCACCGGGACAGGGTCCGGCGGCTACACCTTC
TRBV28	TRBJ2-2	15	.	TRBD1	CASSLTGARTGELFF	TGTGCCAGCAGTCTCACAGGGGCACGAACCGGGGAGCTGTTTTTT
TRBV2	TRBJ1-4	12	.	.	CAGGASNEKLFF	TGTGCCGGGGGAGCGAGTAATGAAAAACTGTTTTTT
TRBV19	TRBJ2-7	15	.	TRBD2	CASSMKTSGRTEQYF	TGTGCCAGTAGTATGAAGACTAGCGGGAGGACCGAGCAGTACTTC
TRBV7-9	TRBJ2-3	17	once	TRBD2	CASSLAWERETTDTQYF	TGTGCCAGCAGCTTAGCGTGGGAGCGGGAGACCACAGATACGCAGTATTTT
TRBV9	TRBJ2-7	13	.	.	CASSPTGEGWQYF	TGTGCCAGCAGCCCCACAGGGGAGGGTTGGCAGTACTTC
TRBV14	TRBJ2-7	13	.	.	CASSLETLYEQYF	TGTGCCAGCAGCCTGGAGACATTATACGAGCAGTACTTC
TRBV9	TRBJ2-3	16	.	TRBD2	CASSDLGTSGTDTQYF	TGTGCCAGCAGTGATCTGGGGACTAGCGGAACAGATACGCAGTATTTT
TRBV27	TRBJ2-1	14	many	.	CASRVKFIYNEQFF	TGTGCCAGCAGGGTTAAGTTTATTTACAATGAGCAGTTCTTC